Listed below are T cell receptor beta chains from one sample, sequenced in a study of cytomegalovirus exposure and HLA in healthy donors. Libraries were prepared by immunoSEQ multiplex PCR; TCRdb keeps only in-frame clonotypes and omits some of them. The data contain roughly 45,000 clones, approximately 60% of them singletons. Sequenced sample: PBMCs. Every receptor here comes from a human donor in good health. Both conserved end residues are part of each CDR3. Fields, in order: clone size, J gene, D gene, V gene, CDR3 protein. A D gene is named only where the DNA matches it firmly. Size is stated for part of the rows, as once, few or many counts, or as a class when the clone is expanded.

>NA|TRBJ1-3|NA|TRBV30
CAQREGFSGNTIYF
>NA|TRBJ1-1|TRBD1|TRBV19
CASTRTGGAGTEAFF
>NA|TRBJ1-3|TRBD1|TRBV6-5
CASSSGQGSGNTIYF
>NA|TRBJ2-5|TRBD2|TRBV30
CAWSPSGLAGARQETQYF
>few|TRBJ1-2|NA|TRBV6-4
CASKVSAGRNYGYTF
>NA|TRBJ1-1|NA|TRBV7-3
CASSLGRNTEAFF
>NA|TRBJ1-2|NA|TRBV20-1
CSASRDYGYTF
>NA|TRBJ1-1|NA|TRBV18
CASSPLGRSRKNTEAFF
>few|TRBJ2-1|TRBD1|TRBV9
CASSPRTGPYNEQFF
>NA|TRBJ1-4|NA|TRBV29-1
CSVERGGEKLFF
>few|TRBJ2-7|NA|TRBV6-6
CASSQLSEQYF
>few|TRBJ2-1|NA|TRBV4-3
CASSQVGGDEQFF
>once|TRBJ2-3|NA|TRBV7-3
CASSFDRGEDTQYF